Below are 27 T cell receptor beta chains sequenced from a single sample in a study of T cell responses to AZD1222 COVID-19 vaccine. Clones were sequenced by immunoSEQ multiplex PCR, and TCRdb holds only the in-frame ones, with some missing. Of 50,000 to 75,000 clones listed, roughly 89% are singletons. The sample was peripheral blood, taken 28 days after the second AZD1222 dose. The receptors come from an adult who received the AZD1222 COVID-19 vaccine.

The chain joins TRBV29-1 to TRBJ2-1; TRBD2 aligns across 13 bases. The J segment lost 5 bases and the V segment lost 6 bases, leaving 1 base of the junction unmatched. The CDR3 is 13 residues long. Looked up from germline, CDR1 is SQVTM and CDR2 is ANQGSEA. The DNA of the CDR3 is TGCAGCGTGGGGACTAGCGGGGACAATGAGCAGTTCTTC. Its translation is CSVGTSGDNEQFF.

The rearrangement links TRBV19 to TRBJ2-1; D is unresolved. Germline V gives CDR1 LNHDA, CDR2 SQIVND (reference sequence). The CDR3 spans 17 residues. V was clipped by 7 bases and J by 1 base, with 20 bases between them. The DNA of the CDR3 is TGTGCCAGTAATTCCCTCCATTCGGGTCAATCCTACAATGAGCAGTTCTTC. Translation: CASNSLHSGQSYNEQFF.

The chain employs TRBV2 and TRBJ1-4, with 9 bases matching TRBD1. Germline CDR1 is SNHLY and CDR2 is FYNNEI. CDR3 size: 15 residues. V shed 4 bases, J shed 7 bases, and the junction held 7 bases outside the gene matches. The DNA for the CDR3 is TGTGCCAGCAGTGTCGGGACAGGGTCTGGTGAAAAACTGTTTTTT. Translated: CASSVGTGSGEKLFF.

The sample holds one count of this clone. The rearrangement links TRBV27 to TRBJ1-2; TRBD1 is a possible D gene (6 bases). Germline CDR1 and CDR2: MNHEY and SMNVEV (reference sequence). The CDR3 has 15 residues. V lost 4 bases and J 7 bases, leaving 19 bases between the germline ends. In DNA, the CDR3 is TGTGCCAGCAGTTCTAGTAAACAGGGAATTATTGGCTACACCTTC. Translated: CASSSSKQGIIGYTF.

The J gene is TRBJ1-1, the V gene TRBV11-1; D ambiguous. Per the germline V gene, CDR1 is SGHAT and CDR2 is FQDESV (reference sequence). The CDR3 length is 11 residues. Trimming took 3 bases from V and 5 from J, leaving 4 bases between them. The DNA for the CDR3 is TGTGCCAGCAGCTTTTATACTGAAGCTTTCTTT. Translation gives CASSFYTEAFF.

The rearrangement joins TRBV6-6 to TRBJ1-5; D remains ambiguous. The germline V gene encodes CDR1 MNHNY and CDR2 SVGAGI (reference sequence). V was clipped by 5 bases and J by 3 bases, with 20 bases between them. The CDR3 consists of 17 residues. CDR3 amino acids: CASSPLGPWIHNQPQHF. DNA for the CDR3: TGTGCCAGCAGTCCGTTAGGGCCCTGGATCCACAATCAGCCCCAGCATTTT.

The V gene is TRBV5-4, the J gene TRBJ1-1, with TRBD1 matching 8 bases. The germline gives CDR1 SGHNT, CDR2 YYREEE (reference sequence). With V trimmed by 2 bases and J by 1 base, 7 bases remained unmatched. This CDR3 spans 16 amino acids. The CDR3 DNA follows: TGTGCCAGCAGCTTTGGGGCAGGGGGCCGGAACACTGAAGCTTTCTTT. It encodes CASSFGAGGRNTEAFF.

This clone has just one count. The DNA of the CDR3 is TGTGCCAGCAGCAGCGACAGTTTTAACAATGAGCAGTTCTTC. It is translated as CASSSDSFNNEQFF. The rearrangement uses TRBV7-2 and TRBJ2-1, with a weak D call TRBD1 (5 bases). V was clipped by 5 bases and J by 5 bases, with 13 bases between them. The germline V gene has CDR1 SGHTA and CDR2 FQGNSA. The CDR3 is 14 residues long.

This sequence joins TRBV7-2 and TRBJ1-4; the D gene is possibly TRBD1 (6 bases). V was shortened by 5 bases and J by 0 bases, with 22 bases between the two germline ends. CDR1 and CDR2 (germline): SGHTA, FQGNSA. The CDR3 totals 19 residues. CDR3 protein: CASSLRRHRDTATNEKLFF. CDR3 DNA sequence: TGTGCCAGCAGCCTAAGAAGGCACAGGGACACTGCAACTAATGAAAAACTGTTTTTT. The full variable domain, completed using reference TRBV7-2 and TRBJ1-4, is GAGVSQSPSNKVTEKGKDVELRCDPISGHTALYWYRQSLGQGLEFLIYFQGNSAPDKSGLPSDRFSAERTGGSVSTLTIQRTQQEDSAVYLCASSLRRHRDTATNEKLFFGSGTQLSVL.

As for this clone: This specimen includes other DNA sequences encoding the same CDR3. The gene calls are TRBV28 and TRBJ1-1; 7 bases are shared with TRBD1. The J segment lost 1 base and the V segment lost 5 bases, leaving 7 bases of the junction unmatched. The germline gives CDR1 MDHEN, CDR2 SYDVKM. This CDR3 contains 15 residues. The CDR3 loop is CASSLPGQPNTEAFF. CDR3 nucleotide sequence: TGTGCCAGCAGTCTCCCGGGACAGCCGAACACTGAAGCTTTCTTT.

The CDR3 DNA is TGTGCCAGCAGTCCTCGTAAAATCGATGGCTACACCTTC. This codes for CASSPRKIDGYTF. The chain links TRBV2 to TRBJ1-2; D uncertain. Germline CDR1 reads SNHLY; CDR2 reads FYNNEI. V shed 5 bases and J shed 6 bases, with 13 bases lying between them. This CDR3 is built from 13 residues.

The chain combines TRBV6-1 with TRBJ2-1, with D possibly called TRBD1 or TRBD2 (6 bases each). V lost 1 base, J lost 4 bases, and 14 bases lay in between. Germline assignment: CDR1 MNHNS and CDR2 SASEGT. CDR3 length: 16 residues. CDR3: CASSEVPGAGYNEQFF. CDR3 sequence (DNA): TGTGCCAGCAGTGAAGTTCCGGGGGCGGGGTACAATGAGCAGTTCTTC.

The genes are TRBV6-1 and TRBJ1-3; D may be TRBD1 (6 bases). The CDR3 covers 15 residues. The germline CDR1 and CDR2 sequences are MNHNS and SASEGT. V was shortened by 3 bases and J by 2 bases, with 11 bases between the two germline ends. The CDR3 here is CASSDNAGAGNTIYF. The CDR3 DNA sequence: TGTGCCAGCAGTGATAACGCAGGGGCTGGAAACACCATATATTTT.

The count of this clone is one. The J gene is TRBJ1-5, the V gene TRBV18; possibly TRBD1 for D (5 bases). The CDR3 spans 13 residues. V lost 4 bases and J 5 bases, leaving 9 bases between the germline ends. Germline assignment: CDR1 KGHSH and CDR2 LQKENI. The CDR3 nucleotides read TGTGCCAGCTCACAGGGGCGCGATCAGCCCCAGCATTTT. Protein sequence: CASSQGRDQPQHF.

The chain couples TRBV5-1 to TRBJ2-3; 12 bases align to TRBD1. The CDR3 sequence is 16 residues long. Per the germline V gene, CDR1 is SGHRS and CDR2 is YFSETQ. V shed 5 bases, J shed 2 bases, and the junction held 6 bases outside the gene matches. The chain's CDR3 is CASRPGQGALTDTQYF. CDR3 nucleotides: TGCGCCAGCAGGCCGGGACAGGGGGCCCTCACAGATACGCAGTATTTT.

The V gene is TRBV13, the J gene TRBJ2-1; 7 bases line up with TRBD2. The ends lost 5 bases at V and 9 bases at J; junction bases unmatched: 10. The germline gives CDR1 PRHDT, CDR2 FYEKMQ (reference sequence). CDR3 length equals 14 residues. CDR3 region: CASSQPPREGEQFF. CDR3 coding DNA: TGTGCCAGCAGCCAACCCCCGAGGGAGGGTGAGCAGTTCTTC.

The chain has TRBV6-5 and TRBJ1-1; no reliable D call. V lost 6 bases and J 1 base, leaving 15 bases between the germline ends. Germline CDR1 reads MNHEY; CDR2 reads SVGAGI. The CDR3 extends over 15 amino acids. The CDR3 here is CASSPPAIRNTEAFF. CDR3 DNA sequence: TGTGCCAGCAGCCCCCCGGCGATAAGGAACACTGAAGCTTTCTTT.

CDR3: CASSYRQGIADTQYF. For the CDR3, the DNA is TGTGCCAGCAGTTACCGCCAGGGTATTGCGGATACGCAGTATTTT. V gene TRBV6-6 combines with J gene TRBJ2-3, with D possibly being TRBD1 (5 bases). This CDR3 is 15 amino acids long. V lost 2 bases, J lost 6 bases, and 15 bases lay in between. CDR1 MNHNY and CDR2 SVGAGI come from the germline V gene (reference sequence).

The rearrangement links TRBV11-3 to TRBJ2-2, with 7 bases identical to TRBD2. In germline, CDR1 is SGHNT, CDR2 YENEEA. This CDR3 is built from 17 residues. J lost 0 bases, V lost 1 base, and 5 bases had no gene match. The CDR3 nucleotides are TGTGCCAGCAGCTTAGTTGGCGGGAGCTCGAACACCGGGGAGCTGTTTTTT. As protein: CASSLVGGSSNTGELFF.

The gene calls are TRBV18 and TRBJ1-4; D gene uncertain. The CDR3 is 13 residues long. The ends were cut back, 3 bases at V and 8 bases at J, with 10 bases in the middle. Per the germline V gene, CDR1 is KGHSH and CDR2 is LQKENI. The CDR3 DNA is TGTGCCAGCTCACCCCGTGACCGGGAAAAACTGTTTTTT. As protein: CASSPRDREKLFF.

This sequence joins TRBV18 and TRBJ1-5; TRBD1 agrees at 9 bases. With 5 bases clipped from V and 2 bases from J, the junction kept 4 bases outside the gene matches. The CDR3 runs 15 residues. Germline loops: CDR1 KGHSH, CDR2 LQKENI. The chain's CDR3 is CASSRRQGGNQPQHF. CDR3 bases: TGTGCCAGCTCAAGGAGACAGGGGGGCAATCAGCCCCAGCATTTT.

The V and J genes are TRBV7-6 and TRBJ2-1, with a tentative D call TRBD2 (6 bases). Germline V gene sequence: CDR1 SGHVS, CDR2 FNYEAQ. The CDR3 sequence is 14 residues long. Trimming left V 1 base short and J 4 bases short, with 8 bases between. The CDR3 sequence: CASSLGGEYNEQFF. The CDR3, as DNA: TGTGCCAGCAGCTTAGGCGGGGAATACAATGAGCAGTTCTTC.

The chain combines TRBV6-5 with TRBJ2-3; TRBD2 agrees at 10 bases. The V gene end was trimmed by 6 bases and the J gene end by 5 bases; junction bases not matched to a gene: 5. Per the germline V gene, CDR1 is MNHEY and CDR2 is SVGAGI. CDR3 length: 14 residues. DNA for the CDR3: TGTGCCAGCAGACTGAGCGGGGGGGGAGATACGCAGTATTTT. Its translation: CASRLSGGGDTQYF.

The rearrangement joins TRBV6-2 or TRBV6-3 to TRBJ2-7; TRBD2 matches 9 bases. The germline V gene has CDR1 MNHEY and CDR2 SVGEGT. CDR3 length: 16 residues. V was clipped by 6 bases and J by 2 bases; unmatched bases: 11. CDR3 bases: TGTGCCAGCAGGCCTCTAGCGGGAAAGCCTCCCTACGAGCAGTACTTC. Amino acids: CASRPLAGKPPYEQYF.

The chain carries TRBV29-1 and TRBJ2-6, with D perhaps matching TRBD2 (5 bases). V lost 5 bases and J lost 0, with 5 bases in between. The CDR3 has 13 residues. Germline CDR1 is SQVTM and CDR2 is ANQGSEA. The CDR3 reads CSVSGSGANVLTF. DNA of the CDR3: TGCAGCGTTAGCGGCTCTGGGGCCAACGTCCTGACTTTC.

V and J are TRBV7-3 and TRBJ2-7; 8 bases are a match to TRBD2. CDR1 is SGHTA, CDR2 FQGTGA, per germline. The CDR3 has 15 residues. Germline trimming cut 0 bases from V and 4 bases from J; bases unmatched to any gene: 5. CDR3 region: CASSLTAGVLYEQYF. The CDR3 coding sequence is TGTGCCAGCAGCTTAACAGCGGGGGTGTTGTACGAGCAGTACTTC.

The chain combines TRBV6-1 with TRBJ2-5; 9 nucleotides line up with TRBD2. V trimming: 0 bases; J trimming: 4 bases; junction bases outside the gene matches: 6. In germline, CDR1 is MNHNS, CDR2 SASEGT. The CDR3 is 16 residues long. The CDR3 sequence: CASSEAGGGAGETQYF. The CDR3 region has the DNA TGTGCCAGCAGTGAAGCTGGCGGGGGGGCGGGAGAGACCCAGTACTTC.